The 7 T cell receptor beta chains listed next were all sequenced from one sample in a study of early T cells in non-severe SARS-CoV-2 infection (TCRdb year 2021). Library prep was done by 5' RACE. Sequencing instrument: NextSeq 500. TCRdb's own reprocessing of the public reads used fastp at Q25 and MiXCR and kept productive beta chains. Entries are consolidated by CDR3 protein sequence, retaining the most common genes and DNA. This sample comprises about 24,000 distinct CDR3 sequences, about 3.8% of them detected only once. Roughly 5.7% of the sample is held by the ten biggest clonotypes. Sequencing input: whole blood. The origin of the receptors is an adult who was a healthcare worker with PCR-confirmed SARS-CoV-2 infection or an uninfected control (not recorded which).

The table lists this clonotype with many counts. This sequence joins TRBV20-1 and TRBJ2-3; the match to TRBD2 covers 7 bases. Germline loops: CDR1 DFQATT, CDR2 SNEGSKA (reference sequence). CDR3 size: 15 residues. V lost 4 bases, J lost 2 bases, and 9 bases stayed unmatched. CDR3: CSATRAGIHTDTQYF. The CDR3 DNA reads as TGCAGTGCTACTCGAGCGGGGATCCACACAGATACGCAGTATTTT.

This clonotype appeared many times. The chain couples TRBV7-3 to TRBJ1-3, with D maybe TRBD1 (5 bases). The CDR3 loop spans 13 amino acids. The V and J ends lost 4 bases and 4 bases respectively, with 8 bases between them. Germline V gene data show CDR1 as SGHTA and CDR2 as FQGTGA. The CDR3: CASSSGYGNTIYF. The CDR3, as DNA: TGTGCCAGCAGCTCAGGGTACGGAAACACCATATATTTT.

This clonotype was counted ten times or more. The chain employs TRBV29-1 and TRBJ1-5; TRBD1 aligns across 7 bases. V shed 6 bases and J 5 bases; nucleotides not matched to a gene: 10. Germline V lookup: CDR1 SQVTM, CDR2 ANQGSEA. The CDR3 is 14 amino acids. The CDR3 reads CSVFRQGHHQPQHF. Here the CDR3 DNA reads TGCAGCGTATTTAGACAGGGTCATCATCAGCCCCAGCATTTT.

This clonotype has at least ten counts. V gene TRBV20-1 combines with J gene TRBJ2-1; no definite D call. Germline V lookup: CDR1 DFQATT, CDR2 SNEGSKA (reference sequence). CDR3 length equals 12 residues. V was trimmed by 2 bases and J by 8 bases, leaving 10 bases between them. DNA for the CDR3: TGCAGTGCTAGAACTCCTTCTCATGAGCAGTTCTTC. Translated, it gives CSARTPSHEQFF.

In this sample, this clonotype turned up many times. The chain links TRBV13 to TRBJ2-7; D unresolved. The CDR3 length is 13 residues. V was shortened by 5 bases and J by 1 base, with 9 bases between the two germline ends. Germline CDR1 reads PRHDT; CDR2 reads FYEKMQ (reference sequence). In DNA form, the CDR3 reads TGTGCCAGCAGCCCCATAGGTTCCTACGAGCAGTACTTC. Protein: CASSPIGSYEQYF. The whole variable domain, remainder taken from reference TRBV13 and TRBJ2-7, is AAGVIQSPRHLIKEKRETATLKCYPIPRHDTVYWYQQGPGQDPQFLISFYEKMQSDKGSIPDRFSAQQFSDYHSELNMSSLELGDSALYFCASSPIGSYEQYFGPGTRLTVT.

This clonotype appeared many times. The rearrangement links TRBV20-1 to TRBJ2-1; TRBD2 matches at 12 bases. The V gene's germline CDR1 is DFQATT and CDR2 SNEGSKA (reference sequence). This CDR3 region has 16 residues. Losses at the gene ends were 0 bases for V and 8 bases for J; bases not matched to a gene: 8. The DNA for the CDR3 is TGCAGTGCTAGAGAGATCCTAGCGGGGGGGCATTATGAGCAGTTCTTC. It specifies CSAREILAGGHYEQFF.

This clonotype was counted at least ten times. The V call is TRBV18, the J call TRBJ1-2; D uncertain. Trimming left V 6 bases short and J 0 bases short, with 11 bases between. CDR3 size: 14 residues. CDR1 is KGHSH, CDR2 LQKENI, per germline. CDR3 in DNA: TGTGCCAGCTCCCGGGATTTGACTAACTATGGCTACACCTTC. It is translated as CASSRDLTNYGYTF.